The rows below give T cell receptor beta chains drawn from one sample of a study of T cell responses to AZD1222 COVID-19 vaccine. Sequencing used immunoSEQ multiplex PCR; TCRdb keeps in-frame clones, though not all of them. The sample holds about 70,000 clones, about 85% seen once. The sample was peripheral blood, taken 28 days after the second AZD1222 dose. The receptors derive from an adult who received the AZD1222 COVID-19 vaccine. Each CDR3 is given with its conserved first and last residue. D genes are given only for firm matches. Expanded clones get a size class; other rows say once, few or many, or leave the size out.

CDR3 protein,CDR3 DNA,V gene,J gene,clone size,CDR3 length,D gene
CASSPGRVTYEQYF,TGTGCCAGTAGTCCCGGCAGGGTAACCTACGAGCAGTACTTC,TRBV19,TRBJ2-7,NA,14,NA
CASSQYPGDRVKNTIYF,TGCGCCAGCAGCCAGTACCCCGGGGACAGGGTAAAAAACACCATATATTTT,TRBV4-3,TRBJ1-3,NA,17,TRBD1
CSVDRGRQETQYF,TGCAGCGTTGACAGGGGGCGCCAAGAGACCCAGTACTTC,TRBV29-1,TRBJ2-5,NA,13,TRBD1
CASSQGQGTYEQYF,TGCGCCAGCAGCCAAGGACAGGGTACCTACGAGCAGTACTTC,TRBV4-1,TRBJ2-7,NA,14,TRBD1
CASGLPPRGGYTF,TGTGCTAGTGGTTTGCCCCCCCGAGGCGGCTACACCTTC,TRBV12-5,TRBJ1-2,NA,13,NA
CASSLEGASNSPLHF,TGTGCCAGCAGCTTAGAGGGGGCGAGTAATTCACCCCTCCACTTT,TRBV7-9,TRBJ1-6,NA,15,TRBD1
CASSLGGGQGGRNIQYF,TGTGCCAGCAGCTTAGGGGGAGGGCAAGGAGGTCGGAACATTCAGTACTTC,TRBV7-2,TRBJ2-4,NA,17,TRBD2
CASRRTGGEETQYF,TGTGCCAGCAGGAGGACAGGGGGCGAAGAGACCCAGTACTTC,TRBV6-5,TRBJ2-5,NA,14,TRBD1
CAISESAGGSTDTQYF,TGTGCCATCAGTGAGTCGGCCGGCGGAAGCACAGATACGCAGTATTTT,TRBV10-3,TRBJ2-3,NA,16,NA
CAWSLEPRRYF,TGTGCCTGGAGCCTTGAGCCTAGACGATACTTC,TRBV30,TRBJ2-7,once,11,NA
CATSDSRAPYEQYF,TGTGCCACCAGTGATAGCCGCGCGCCCTACGAGCAGTACTTC,TRBV24-1,TRBJ2-7,NA,14,NA
CASSYADFNEKLFF,TGTGCCAGCAGTTATGCGGATTTTAATGAAAAACTGTTTTTT,TRBV6-2/TRBV6-3,TRBJ1-4,NA,14,NA
CASSFNTGELFF,TGTGCCAGCAGCTTTAACACCGGGGAGCTGTTTTTT,TRBV5-6,TRBJ2-2,once,12,NA
CASSMRMYGYTF,TGTGCCAGTAGTATGCGGATGTATGGCTACACCTTC,TRBV19,TRBJ1-2,once,12,NA
CASSYAGGQRGTEAFF,TGTGCCAGCAGTTACGCGGGGGGACAGAGAGGCACTGAAGCTTTCTTT,TRBV6-5,TRBJ1-1,NA,16,TRBD1
CASSQGVGTGNEKLFF,TGTGCCAGTAGTCAGGGGGTTGGGACAGGGAACGAAAAACTGTTTTTT,TRBV19,TRBJ1-4,NA,16,TRBD1
CASSLGGAYGYTF,TGTGCCAGCAGTTTGGGGGGGGCCTATGGCTACACCTTC,TRBV27,TRBJ1-2,NA,13,NA
CASSTGSNLNSPLHF,TGTGCCAGCTCAACAGGGAGTAACCTTAATTCACCCCTCCACTTT,TRBV18,TRBJ1-6,few,15,NA
CASSGFIGVRTGNTIYF,TGTGCCAGCTCAGGTTTCATCGGGGTTCGGACTGGAAACACCATATATTTT,TRBV18,TRBJ1-3,NA,17,NA
CSAGTPGSGNTIYF,TGCAGCGCTGGGACACCGGGCTCTGGAAACACCATATATTTT,TRBV29-1,TRBJ1-3,once,14,NA
CASSNFKVQGAKDGYTF,TGCGCCAGCAGCAATTTCAAGGTGCAGGGGGCGAAGGATGGCTACACCTTC,TRBV4-3,TRBJ1-2,NA,17,TRBD1
CSVVVRYEQYF,TGCAGCGTTGTTGTGAGGTACGAGCAGTACTTC,TRBV29-1,TRBJ2-7,NA,11,NA
CASSPRAGQSQETQYF,TGTGCCAGCAGCCCTAGGGCAGGACAGAGCCAAGAGACCCAGTACTTC,TRBV6-6,TRBJ2-5,once,16,NA
CAWQYDNEQFF,TGTGCCTGGCAATACGACAATGAGCAGTTCTTC,TRBV30,TRBJ2-1,NA,11,NA
CASSFMVGANSPLHF,TGTGCCAGCAGTTTTATGGTAGGGGCTAATTCACCCCTCCACTTT,TRBV27,TRBJ1-6,once,15,NA
CASSLGPQPQHF,TGTGCCAGCAGCTTAGGTCCTCAGCCCCAGCATTTT,TRBV7-9,TRBJ1-5,NA,12,NA
CASSYDLRPGNTEAFF,TGTGCCAGCAGCTACGACCTTCGCCCGGGGAACACTGAAGCTTTCTTT,TRBV7-9,TRBJ1-1,NA,16,NA
CASSQVFGGGNFEQYF,TGTGCCAGCAGCCAGGTTTTCGGCGGGGGCAATTTCGAGCAGTACTTC,TRBV3-1/TRBV3-2,TRBJ2-7,NA,16,NA
CASSLALAGATDTQYF,TGTGCCAGCAGCTTAGCGCTTGCCGGGGCCACAGATACGCAGTATTTT,TRBV7-8,TRBJ2-3,NA,16,NA
CASGLFNRLETQYF,TGTGCCAGCGGACTGTTCAACCGCCTAGAGACCCAGTACTTC,TRBV27,TRBJ2-5,NA,14,NA
CASSRGTGTFYGYTF,TGTGCCAGCAGTAGGGGGACCGGGACGTTCTATGGCTACACCTTC,TRBV6-5,TRBJ1-2,NA,15,NA
CASSQGRPGEGYTF,TGCGCCAGCAGCCAAGGTCGGCCTGGGGAGGGCTACACCTTC,TRBV4-3,TRBJ1-2,NA,14,NA
CASSLGVVGQETQYF,TGCGCCAGCAGCTTGGGGGTAGTTGGCCAAGAGACCCAGTACTTC,TRBV5-1,TRBJ2-5,NA,15,NA
CASSPLGHPKNIQYF,TGTGCCAGCAGCCCTCTAGGACACCCTAAAAACATTCAGTACTTC,TRBV14,TRBJ2-4,once,15,NA
CASSLGTARRGDTQYF,TGTGCCAGCAGCTTGGGGACGGCCCGCCGGGGAGATACGCAGTATTTT,TRBV7-2,TRBJ2-3,once,16,NA
CASSDIKGADTQYF,TGTGCCAGCAGCGATATAAAGGGTGCAGATACGCAGTATTTT,TRBV9,TRBJ2-3,NA,14,NA
CASSPPRTETNYGYTF,TGCGCCAGCAGCCCCCCAAGGACAGAGACCAACTATGGCTACACCTTC,TRBV5-1,TRBJ1-2,NA,16,NA
CSVAPSNQPQHF,TGCAGCGTTGCCCCGAGCAATCAGCCCCAGCATTTT,TRBV29-1,TRBJ1-5,once,12,NA
CASSRPAGNTEAFF,TGTGCCAGCAGCCGGCCTGCAGGGAACACTGAAGCTTTCTTT,TRBV3-1/TRBV3-2,TRBJ1-1,NA,14,NA
CASSLEGLSNQPQHF,TGTGCCAGCAGCTTAGAGGGGCTTAGCAATCAGCCCCAGCATTTT,TRBV7-9,TRBJ1-5,NA,15,NA
CASSQEDGGSLTDTQYF,TGTGCCAGCAGCCAAGAAGACGGCGGGAGTTTAACAGATACGCAGTATTTT,TRBV4-2,TRBJ2-3,once,17,TRBD2
CASSIGVGAPSYEQYF,TGTGCCAGTAGTATCGGGGTAGGTGCCCCCTCCTACGAGCAGTACTTC,TRBV19,TRBJ2-7,NA,16,NA
CASSPRGRINTEAFF,TGTGCCAGCAGCCCCCGGGGACGGATAAACACTGAAGCTTTCTTT,TRBV7-6,TRBJ1-1,NA,15,NA
CASSYSSRGRDQPQHF,TGTGCCAGCAGTTACTCGAGCAGGGGGCGTGATCAGCCCCAGCATTTT,TRBV6-2/TRBV6-3,TRBJ1-5,NA,16,TRBD1
CASSLGGIQETQYF,TGTGCCAGCAGCCTTGGCGGGATCCAAGAGACCCAGTACTTC,TRBV3-1/TRBV3-2,TRBJ2-5,NA,14,NA
CASRASGRILGDTQYF,TGTGCCAGCAGGGCTAGCGGGAGAATTCTTGGGGATACGCAGTATTTT,TRBV2,TRBJ2-3,NA,16,TRBD2
CASSLGRWSNQPQHF,TGTGCCAGCAGTCTCGGGCGATGGAGCAATCAGCCCCAGCATTTT,TRBV6-5,TRBJ1-5,once,15,NA
CASSLDRANSPLHF,TGCGCCAGCAGCTTGGACAGGGCCAATTCACCCCTCCACTTT,TRBV5-1,TRBJ1-6,NA,14,NA
CASSQPGLAENNEQFF,TGTGCCAGCAGCCAGCCGGGACTAGCGGAGAACAATGAGCAGTTCTTC,TRBV14,TRBJ2-1,NA,16,TRBD2
CASNSRTSGMDEQFF,TGTGCCAGCAACTCCAGGACTAGCGGGATGGATGAGCAGTTCTTC,TRBV7-9,TRBJ2-1,NA,15,TRBD2
CASSFERGEQYF,TGTGCCAGCAGTTTCGAGCGTGGCGAGCAGTACTTC,TRBV27,TRBJ2-7,NA,12,NA
CASSPLAGGEYEQYF,TGTGCCAGCAGTCCCCTAGCGGGAGGGGAGTACGAGCAGTACTTC,TRBV6-5,TRBJ2-7,NA,15,TRBD2
CASSQVPGQGSYEQYF,TGCGCCAGCAGCCAAGTCCCGGGACAGGGTTCCTACGAGCAGTACTTC,TRBV4-1,TRBJ2-7,NA,16,TRBD1
CASSAASGGLNEQFF,TGTGCCAGCAGTGCAGCTAGCGGGGGCTTGAATGAGCAGTTCTTC,TRBV6-1,TRBJ2-1,NA,15,TRBD2
CAGRQGNQPQHF,TGTGCCGGACGACAGGGCAATCAGCCCCAGCATTTT,TRBV28,TRBJ1-5,NA,12,NA